The following is a TCR beta chain sequence with its context. The protocol was immunoSEQ multiplex PCR, while the TCRdb copy is restricted to in-frame clones and leaves out a portion. Of some 200,000 clones listed, around 80% are singletons. These data come from a study of blood T cell repertoires in COVID-19. The CDR3 contains 15 residues. Germline CDR1 reads MNHEY; CDR2 reads SVGAGI. The germline V and J ends were trimmed by 0 bases and 4 bases, with 12 bases remaining between them. Sequencing was carried out using peripheral blood. This TCR derives from a human donor in a cohort sampled during active COVID-19. The gene calls are TRBV6-5 and TRBJ2-5; a weak D match, TRBD2 (6 bases). The CDR3 reads CASSYSGGEAETQYF. In DNA, the CDR3 is TGTGCCAGCAGTTACTCCGGGGGTGAAGCAGAGACCCAGTACTTC.